This T cell receptor beta chain was captured in a study of T-cell reconstitution after alpha-beta-depleted transplantation in children. Germline-derived CDR1 and CDR2 are SGDLS and YYNGEE. The CDR3 spans 14 residues. The V end lost 1 base, the J end lost 6 bases, and 10 bases lay between the germline ends. In this sample, this clonotype turned up a few times. Unique molecular identifiers were incorporated when the TCRbeta library was constructed. TCRdb reprocessed the PCR reads with MiXCR, giving one entry per CDR3 protein. The profile shows a few hundred thousand distinct CDR3 sequences, roughly 7% of them singletons.

The V gene is TRBV9, the J gene TRBJ2-2, with D possibly being TRBD1 (5 bases). The sample here was PBMCs, taken before TCRalphabeta/CD19-depleted stem cell transplant. The TCR originated in a boy younger than 10 with acute lymphoblastic leukemia, due to receive a stem cell transplant. The CDR3, as DNA: TGTGCCAGCAGCGTACAGGGTTCTTCCGGGGAGCTGTTTTTT. Protein: CASSVQGSSGELFF.